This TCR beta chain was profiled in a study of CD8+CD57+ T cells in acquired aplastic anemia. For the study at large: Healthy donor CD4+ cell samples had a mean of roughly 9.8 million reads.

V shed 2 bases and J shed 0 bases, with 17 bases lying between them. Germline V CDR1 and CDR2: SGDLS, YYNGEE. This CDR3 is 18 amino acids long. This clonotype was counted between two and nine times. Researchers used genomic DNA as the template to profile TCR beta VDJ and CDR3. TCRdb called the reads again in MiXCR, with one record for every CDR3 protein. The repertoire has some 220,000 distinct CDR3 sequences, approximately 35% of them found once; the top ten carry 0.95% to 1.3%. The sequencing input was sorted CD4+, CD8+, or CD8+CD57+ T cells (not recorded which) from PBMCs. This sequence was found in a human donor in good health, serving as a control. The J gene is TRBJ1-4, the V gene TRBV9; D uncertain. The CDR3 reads CASSVGSKPTATNEKLFF. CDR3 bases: TGTGCCAGCAGCGTTGGGTCAAAACCTACTGCAACTAATGAAAAACTGTTTTTT.